This paragraph covers one T cell receptor (beta chain) sequence. What it recognizes is unknown. Per the germline V gene, CDR1 is SGHTA and CDR2 is FQGNSA. The CDR3 has 14 residues. Trimming left V 0 bases short and J 5 bases short, with 7 bases between. The PCR ran on 60 Vbeta and 13 Jbeta primers. This table comes from immunoSEQ multiplex PCR, and its TCRdb copy is limited to in-frame clones, with some not included. Its table records some 200,000 clones. The record originates from a study of cytomegalovirus exposure and HLA in healthy donors. Study-wide findings and caveats: Later work found most CMV-associated TCR beta chains apparently HLA-restricted.

The V gene is TRBV7-2, the J gene TRBJ2-2; perhaps TRBD1 as D (5 bases). This receptor was identified in a girl aged 2-15 years in good health and CMV-seropositive. Sequencing was done on a sample of PBMCs. The CDR3 loop is CASSLAKGTGELFF. The DNA for the CDR3 is TGTGCCAGCAGCTTAGCGAAGGGGACCGGGGAGCTGTTTTTT.